This T cell receptor beta chain was sequenced during a study of T cell responses to AZD1222 COVID-19 vaccine. Regarding this clone: Its antigen remains unknown.

Broader study findings: In all cases, repertoires were sampled only after the peak T cell response. Receipt of two AZD1222 doses was followed by a rise in Spike-specific TCR breadth and depth.

Trimming cost V 7 bases and J 8 bases, with 12 bases left between them. The CDR3 loop spans 12 amino acids. CDR1 is LNHDA and CDR2 is SQIVND in the germline V gene (reference sequence). The method was immunoSEQ multiplex PCR; TCRdb's version includes in-frame clones alone and lacks a portion of them. The sample consists of 150,000 to 250,000 clones, 80% to 95% of them appearing once. Material: peripheral blood, obtained 28 days after the second AZD1222 dose. V and J are TRBV19 and TRBJ2-1; TRBD1 is a possible D gene (5 bases). This receptor was taken from an adult who received the AZD1222 COVID-19 vaccine. CDR3 sequence: CASTSRADEQFF. The CDR3 nucleotides read TGTGCCAGTACATCCAGGGCGGATGAGCAGTTCTTC. Variable domain in full (rest from reference TRBV19 and TRBJ2-1): DGGITQSPKYLFRKEGQNVTLSCEQNLNHDAMYWYRQDPGQGLRLIYYSQIVNDFQKGDIAEGYSVSREKKESFPLTVTSAQKNPTAFYLCASTSRADEQFFGPGTRLTVL.